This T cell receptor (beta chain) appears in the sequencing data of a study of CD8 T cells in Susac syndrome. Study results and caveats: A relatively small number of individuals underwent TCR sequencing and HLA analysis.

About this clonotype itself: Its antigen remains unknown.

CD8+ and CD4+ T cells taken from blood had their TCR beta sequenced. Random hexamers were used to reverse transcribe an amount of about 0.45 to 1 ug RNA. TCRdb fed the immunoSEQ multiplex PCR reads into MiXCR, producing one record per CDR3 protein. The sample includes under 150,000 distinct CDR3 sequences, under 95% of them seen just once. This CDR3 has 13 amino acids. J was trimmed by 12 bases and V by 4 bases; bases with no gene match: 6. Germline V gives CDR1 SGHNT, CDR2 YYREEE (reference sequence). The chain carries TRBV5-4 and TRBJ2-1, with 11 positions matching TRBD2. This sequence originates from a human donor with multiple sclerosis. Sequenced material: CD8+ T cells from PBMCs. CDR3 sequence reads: CASSGETSGAQFF. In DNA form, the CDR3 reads TGTGCCAGCAGCGGAGAGACTAGCGGGGCGCAGTTCTTC.